This entry is about one TCR beta chain. The sample is drawn from a study of PD-L1 blockade in urothelial cancer. Study-wide context: In the mid-2010s therapy began: atezolizumab 1,200 mg intravenously every 3 weeks. Blood was evaluated 3 weeks (second dose) and 6 weeks after therapy began. T cells were recovered from blood samples at a median of roughly 150,000.

Per germline, CDR1 SGHTA and CDR2 FQGNSA. Trimming removed 1 base from V and 3 bases from J, with 15 bases in between. CDR3 size: 16 residues. Patients' urothelial carcinoma was locally advanced or metastatic. The repertoire was sequenced with immunoSEQ multiplex PCR; TCRdb's copy has only in-frame clones and lacks some. The sample holds some 79,000 clones, about 81% seen once. This material consisted of PBMCs, taken around atezolizumab (anti-PD-L1) treatment. This clonotype was obtained from a man aged 70 or older with urothelial cancer. The V call is TRBV7-2, the J call TRBJ1-2, with a tentative D call TRBD1 (6 bases). This chain's CDR3 is CASSLGRQEAYYGYTF. The DNA for the CDR3 is TGTGCCAGCAGCTTAGGACGACAGGAAGCCTACTATGGCTACACCTTC.